The clone carrying this TCR beta chain has only a few counts. Its matching antigen is unknown. The CDR3 length is 19 residues. Germline V lookup: CDR1 KGHSH, CDR2 LQKENI. V was clipped by 3 bases and J by 4 bases, with 27 bases between them. PCR amplification relied on 60 Vbeta primers (plus 13 Jbeta primers). Method: immunoSEQ multiplex PCR; TCRdb's copy keeps in-frame clones and lacks some. The sample contains 100,000 to 150,000 clones, 72% of which appear only once. This sample is drawn from a study of cytomegalovirus exposure and HLA in healthy donors. Study conclusions and caveats: In a later analysis, a missense DCLRE1C variant was linked to TCR beta V- and J-gene trimming. Donors were assumed by presence/absence analyses to have roughly uniform sequencing depth.

This chain joins TRBV18 and TRBJ1-2; TRBD1 is a possible D gene (6 bases). The TCR sequence derives from a man aged 30 to 39 in good health and CMV-seronegative. Sequenced sample: PBMCs. This chain's CDR3 is CASSPVISPQGSRGYGYTF. The CDR3 DNA reads as TGTGCCAGCTCACCTGTCATATCCCCACAGGGAAGTAGGGGCTATGGCTACACCTTC.